This T cell receptor beta chain is drawn from a study of cytomegalovirus exposure and HLA in healthy donors. Study-level background: The 90 to 150 validation repertoires were produced on the same platform as the 700 or so repertoires of the first cohort. This was reported in a later analysis. Study-level points and caveats: The finding came from a later analysis; first-cohort TCR clusters tended to co-occur in the 110 or so validation repertoires.

V lost 8 bases, J lost 0 bases, and 6 bases stayed unmatched. This CDR3 is 15 amino acids long. Germline CDR1 and CDR2: MDHEN and SYDVKM. The assay was immunoSEQ multiplex PCR, and TCRdb's table has in-frame clones only and misses some. The table records some 69,000 clones, 94% of them present only once. Regarding this clone: Its target is not known.

The sequence derives from a man aged 18-30 years in good health and CMV-seropositive. The specimen was PBMCs. The chain carries TRBV28 and TRBJ1-5; 8 positions agree with TRBD1. The CDR3 nucleotides read TGTGCCAGCGGGGGACAGGTACTTAGCAATCAGCCCCAGCATTTT. This gives the protein CASGGQVLSNQPQHF. The entire variable domain, with the rest obtained from reference TRBV28 and TRBJ1-5, is as follows: DVKVTQSSRYLVKRTGEKVFLECVQDMDHENMFWYRQDPGLGLRLIYFSYDVKMKEKGDIPEGYSVSREKKERFSLILESASTNQTSMYLCASGGQVLSNQPQHFGDGTRLSIL.